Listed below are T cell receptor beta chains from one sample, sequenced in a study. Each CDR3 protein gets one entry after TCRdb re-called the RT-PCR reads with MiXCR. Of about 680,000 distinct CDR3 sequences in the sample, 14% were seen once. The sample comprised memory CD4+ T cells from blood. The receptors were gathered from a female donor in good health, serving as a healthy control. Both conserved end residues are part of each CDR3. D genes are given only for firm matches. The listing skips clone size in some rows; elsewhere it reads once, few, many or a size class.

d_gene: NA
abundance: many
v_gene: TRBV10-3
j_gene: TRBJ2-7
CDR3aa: CAISPITGDEQYF
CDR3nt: TGTGCCATCAGTCCGATTACCGGGGACGAGCAGTACTTC

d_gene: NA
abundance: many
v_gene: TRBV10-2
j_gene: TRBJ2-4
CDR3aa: CASSESRERGNIQYF
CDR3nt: TGCGCCAGCAGTGAGTCGAGAGAAAGGGGAAACATTCAGTACTTC

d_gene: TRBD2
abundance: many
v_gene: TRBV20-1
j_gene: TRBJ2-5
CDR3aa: CSAQTVGGQETQYF
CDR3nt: TGCAGTGCACAAACGGTGGGAGGGCAAGAGACCCAGTACTTC

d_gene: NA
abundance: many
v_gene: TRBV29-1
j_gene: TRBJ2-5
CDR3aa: CSVDSKGLQETQYF
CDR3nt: TGCAGCGTTGACTCAAAAGGGCTCCAAGAGACCCAGTACTTC

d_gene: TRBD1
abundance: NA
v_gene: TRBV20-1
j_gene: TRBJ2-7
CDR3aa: CSAHPGTGSSYEQYF
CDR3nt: TGCAGTGCTCACCCCGGGACAGGATCTTCCTACGAGCAGTACTTC

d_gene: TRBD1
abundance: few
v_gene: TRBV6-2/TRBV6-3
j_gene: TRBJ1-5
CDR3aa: CASSSLRGTTGRSGQPQHF
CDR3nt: TGTGCCAGCAGTTCACTCCGAGGGACGACAGGGAGGTCGGGTCAGCCCCAGCATTTT

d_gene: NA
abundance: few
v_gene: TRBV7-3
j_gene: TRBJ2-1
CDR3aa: CASQKRRTDNEQFF
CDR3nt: TGTGCCAGCCAAAAACGCCGGACAGACAATGAGCAGTTCTTC

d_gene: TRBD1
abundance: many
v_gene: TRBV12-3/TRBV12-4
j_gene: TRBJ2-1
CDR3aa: CASSLRTGSYNEQFF
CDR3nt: TGTGCCAGCAGTTTGAGGACAGGGTCCTACAATGAGCAGTTCTTC

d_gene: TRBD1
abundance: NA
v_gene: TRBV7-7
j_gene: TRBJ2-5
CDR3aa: CASSSRTGGVETQYF
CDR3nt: TGTGCCAGCAGCTCTCGGACAGGGGGGGTCGAGACCCAGTACTTC

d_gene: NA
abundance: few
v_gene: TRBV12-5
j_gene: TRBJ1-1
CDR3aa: CASGLGQSEAFF
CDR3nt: TGTGCTAGTGGTTTGGGACAGTCTGAAGCTTTCTTT

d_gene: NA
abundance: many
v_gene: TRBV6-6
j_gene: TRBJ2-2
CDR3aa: CASSSASENTGELFF
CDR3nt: TGTGCCAGCAGTTCGGCTAGCGAGAACACCGGGGAGCTGTTTTTT

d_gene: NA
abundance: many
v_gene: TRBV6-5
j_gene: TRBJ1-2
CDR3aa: CASRTPTGRKNYGYTF
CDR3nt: TGTGCCAGCAGAACCCCGACAGGCCGCAAAAACTATGGCTACACCTTC

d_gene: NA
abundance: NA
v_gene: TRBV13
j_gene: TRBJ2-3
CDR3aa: CASSPRAGSTDTQYF
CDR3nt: TGTGCCAGCAGCCCTCGGGCGGGGAGCACAGATACGCAGTATTTT

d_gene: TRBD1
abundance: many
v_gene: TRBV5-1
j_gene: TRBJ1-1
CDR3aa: CASSSGQGAGNTEAFF
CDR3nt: TGCGCCAGCAGCTCCGGACAGGGGGCCGGGAACACTGAAGCTTTCTTT

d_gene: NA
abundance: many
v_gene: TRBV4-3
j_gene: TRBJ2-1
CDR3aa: CASSQEVGYNEQFF
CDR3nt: TGCGCCAGCAGCCAAGAGGTAGGCTACAATGAGCAGTTCTTC

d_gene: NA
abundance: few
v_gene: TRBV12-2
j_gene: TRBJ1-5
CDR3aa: CASRSIGQRKNSNQPQHF
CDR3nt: TGTGCAAGTCGCTCCATCGGACAGAGAAAAAATAGCAATCAGCCCCAGCATTTT

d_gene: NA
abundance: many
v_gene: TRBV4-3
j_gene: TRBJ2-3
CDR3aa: CASSQSAGPADTQYF
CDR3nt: TGCGCCAGCAGCCAAAGTGCCGGGCCCGCAGATACGCAGTATTTT

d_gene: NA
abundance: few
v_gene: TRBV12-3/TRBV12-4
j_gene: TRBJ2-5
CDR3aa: CASSPTEPETQYF
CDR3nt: TGTGCCAGCAGTCCGACAGAGCCAGAGACCCAGTACTTC

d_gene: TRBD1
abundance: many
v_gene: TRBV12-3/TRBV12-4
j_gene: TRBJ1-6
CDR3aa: CASSPLGQGDSPLHF
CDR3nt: TGTGCCAGCAGTCCGTTGGGACAGGGAGATTCACCCCTCCACTTT

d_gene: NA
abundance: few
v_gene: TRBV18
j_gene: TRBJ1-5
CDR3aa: CASSPSRHSQPQHF
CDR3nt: TGTGCCAGCTCACCATCGAGGCATTCTCAGCCCCAGCATTTT

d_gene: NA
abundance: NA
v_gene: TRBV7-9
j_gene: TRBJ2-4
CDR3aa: CASSLLSEWSYQYF
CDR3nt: TGTGCCAGCAGCTTACTATCTGAGTGGAGTTATCAGTACTTC

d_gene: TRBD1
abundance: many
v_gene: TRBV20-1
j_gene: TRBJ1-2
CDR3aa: CSASTGGLGYTF
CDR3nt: TGCAGTGCTTCGACAGGGGGCTTGGGCTACACCTTC

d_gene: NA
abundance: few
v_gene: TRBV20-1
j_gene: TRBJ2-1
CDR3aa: CSARDRLGVSPYNEQFF
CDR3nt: TGCAGTGCTAGAGACCGGCTTGGGGTTTCCCCATACAATGAGCAGTTCTTC

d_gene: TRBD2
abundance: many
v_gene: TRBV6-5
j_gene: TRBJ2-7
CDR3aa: CASSYSTSGISYEQYF
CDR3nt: TGTGCCAGCAGTTACTCTACTAGCGGGATAAGTTACGAGCAGTACTTC

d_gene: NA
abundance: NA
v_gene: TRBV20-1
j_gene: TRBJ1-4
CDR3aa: CSARVWEKLFF
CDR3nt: TGCAGTGCTAGAGTGTGGGAAAAACTGTTTTTT

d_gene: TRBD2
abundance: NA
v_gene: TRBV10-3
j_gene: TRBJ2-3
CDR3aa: CAISELPPSGYTDTQYF
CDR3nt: TGTGCCATCAGTGAGTTACCCCCTAGCGGGTACACAGATACGCAGTATTTT

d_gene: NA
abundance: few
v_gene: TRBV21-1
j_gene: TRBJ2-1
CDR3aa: CASSKWERVSSYNEQFF
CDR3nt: TGTGCCAGCAGCAAGTGGGAGAGGGTGAGCTCCTACAATGAGCAGTTCTTC

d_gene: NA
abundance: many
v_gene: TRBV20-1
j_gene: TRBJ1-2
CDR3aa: CSAETTGYASYGYTF
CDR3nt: TGCAGTGCTGAGACCACAGGGTACGCCAGCTATGGCTACACCTTC

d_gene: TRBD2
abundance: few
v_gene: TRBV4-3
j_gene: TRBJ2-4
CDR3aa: CASSLEGLASNIQYF
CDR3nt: TGCGCCAGCAGCCTGGAGGGACTAGCTTCAAACATTCAGTACTTC

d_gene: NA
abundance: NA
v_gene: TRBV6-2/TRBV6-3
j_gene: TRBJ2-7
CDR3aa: CASIRGGSYEQYF
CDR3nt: TGTGCCAGCATCCGAGGGGGGTCCTACGAGCAGTACTTC

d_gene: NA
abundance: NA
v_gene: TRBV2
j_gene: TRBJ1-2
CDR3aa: CASSEFEGGYTF
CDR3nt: TGTGCCAGCAGTGAATTTGAGGGCGGCTACACCTTC

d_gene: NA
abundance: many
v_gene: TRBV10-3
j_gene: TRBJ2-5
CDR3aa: CAISESISGEGETQYF
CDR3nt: TGTGCCATCAGTGAGTCGATTAGCGGAGAAGGGGAGACCCAGTACTTC

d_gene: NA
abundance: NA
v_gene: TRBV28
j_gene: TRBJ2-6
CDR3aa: CASSPLGGGRHSGANVLTF
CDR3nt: TGTGCCAGCAGTCCCCTAGGGGGGGGCCGGCACTCTGGGGCCAACGTCCTGACTTTC

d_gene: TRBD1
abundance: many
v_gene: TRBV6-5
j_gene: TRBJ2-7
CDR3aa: CASSSWRGTGMPYEQYF
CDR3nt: TGTGCCAGCAGTTCCTGGAGGGGGACAGGGATGCCCTACGAGCAGTACTTC

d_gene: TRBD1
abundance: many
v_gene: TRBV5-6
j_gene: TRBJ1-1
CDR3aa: CASTGTGALQIFSGAFF
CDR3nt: TGTGCCAGCACCGGGACAGGGGCCCTCCAAATCTTCTCTGGGGCTTTCTTT

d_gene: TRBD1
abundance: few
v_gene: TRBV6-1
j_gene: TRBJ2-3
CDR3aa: CASSVRDRGADTQYF
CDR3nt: TGTGCCAGCAGTGTCCGGGACAGGGGGGCAGATACGCAGTATTTT

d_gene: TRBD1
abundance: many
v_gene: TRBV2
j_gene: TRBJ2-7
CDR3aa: CASSGQGAEQYF
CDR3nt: TGTGCCAGCAGTGGACAGGGAGCCGAGCAGTACTTC

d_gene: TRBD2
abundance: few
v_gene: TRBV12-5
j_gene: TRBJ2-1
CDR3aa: CASGFSGSWDEQFF
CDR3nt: TGTGCTAGTGGTTTTAGCGGGAGTTGGGATGAGCAGTTCTTC

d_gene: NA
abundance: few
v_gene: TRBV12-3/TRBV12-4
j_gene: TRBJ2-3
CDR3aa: CASSQRGSPSSTDTQYF
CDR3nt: TGTGCCAGCAGTCAAAGGGGCTCTCCTAGTAGCACAGATACGCAGTATTTT

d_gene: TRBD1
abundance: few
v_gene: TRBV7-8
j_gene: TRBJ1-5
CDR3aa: CASSLRTGGMQPQHF
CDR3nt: TGTGCCAGCAGCCTTCGGACAGGGGGAATGCAGCCCCAGCATTTT

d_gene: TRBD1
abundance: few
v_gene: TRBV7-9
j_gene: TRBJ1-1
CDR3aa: CASTQGLGQGRQNTEAFF
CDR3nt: TGTGCCAGCACCCAAGGCTTGGGACAGGGGCGGCAGAACACTGAAGCTTTCTTT

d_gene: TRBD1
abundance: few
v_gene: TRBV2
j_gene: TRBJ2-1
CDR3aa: CASTSGQLNEQFF
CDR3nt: TGTGCCAGCACCTCGGGACAGCTCAATGAGCAGTTCTTC

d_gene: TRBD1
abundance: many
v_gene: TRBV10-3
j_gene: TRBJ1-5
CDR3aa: CAISAGQDSNQPQHF
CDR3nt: TGTGCCATCAGTGCCGGACAGGATAGCAATCAGCCCCAGCATTTT

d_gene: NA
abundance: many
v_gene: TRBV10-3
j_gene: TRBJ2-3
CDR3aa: CAIRGRTATDTQYF
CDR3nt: TGTGCCATTAGGGGTCGGACAGCGACAGATACGCAGTATTTT

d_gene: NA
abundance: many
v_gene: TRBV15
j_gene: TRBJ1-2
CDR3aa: CATSRERTNYGYTF
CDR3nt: TGTGCCACCAGCAGAGAACGGACTAACTATGGCTACACCTTC

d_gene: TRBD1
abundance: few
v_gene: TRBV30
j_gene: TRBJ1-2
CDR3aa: CAWSPGGEASYGYTF
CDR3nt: TGTGCCTGGAGTCCAGGGGGCGAAGCCAGCTATGGCTACACCTTC

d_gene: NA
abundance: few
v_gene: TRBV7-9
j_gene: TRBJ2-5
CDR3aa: CATGRQETQYF
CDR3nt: TGTGCCACGGGACGGCAAGAGACCCAGTACTTC

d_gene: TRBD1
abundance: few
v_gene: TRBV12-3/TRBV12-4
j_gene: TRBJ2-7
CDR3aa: CASSLAPDRVGEQYF
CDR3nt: TGTGCCAGCAGTTTAGCCCCGGACAGGGTGGGGGAGCAGTACTTC

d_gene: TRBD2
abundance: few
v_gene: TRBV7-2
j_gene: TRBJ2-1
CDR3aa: CASSWGGRGSDEQFF
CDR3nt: TGTGCCAGCAGCTGGGGGGGTCGGGGGAGTGATGAGCAGTTCTTC

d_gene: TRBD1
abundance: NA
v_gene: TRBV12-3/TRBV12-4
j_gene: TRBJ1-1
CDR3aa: CASSLRQGNEAFF
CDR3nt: TGTGCCAGCAGTTTGCGACAGGGGAATGAAGCTTTCTTT